One and the same sample provided the 24 T cell receptor beta chains below, sequenced in a study of T cells in localized non-small cell lung cancer. Sequencing used immunoSEQ multiplex PCR; TCRdb keeps in-frame clones, though not all of them. The sample holds 900 to 1,400 clones, roughly 34% seen once. Sequencing used lung tumor tissue, obtained before any cancer treatment. These receptors originate from an older male donor with stage I squamous cell lung carcinoma.

This clone turned up a few times. This chain connects TRBV19 to TRBJ2-1, with 13 nucleotides matching TRBD2. Germline V gene sequence: CDR1 LNHDA, CDR2 SQIVND (reference sequence). J gave up 9 bases and V 6 bases, and 8 bases lay outside the gene matches. This CDR3 region has 15 residues. CDR3 nucleotide sequence: TGTGCCAGTAGCCCCGGGACTAGCGGGACCGCTGAGCAGTTCTTC. Translating it yields CASSPGTSGTAEQFF.

By share of the sample, this clone is medium-sized. The chain combines TRBV11-3 with TRBJ2-5; D is perhaps TRBD2 (6 bases). The CDR3 covers 16 residues. From germline, CDR1 is SGHNT and CDR2 YENEEA. Trimming cost V 1 base and J 1 base, with 13 bases left between them. The DNA for the CDR3 is TGTGCCAGCAGCTTAGGGTGGGAGGACTTCCAAGAGACCCAGTACTTC. Protein product: CASSLGWEDFQETQYF.

The rearrangement uses TRBV19 and TRBJ2-7, with 11 nucleotides matching TRBD2. V lost 6 bases and J lost 7; bases outside the gene matches: 14. Germline-derived CDR1 and CDR2 are LNHDA and SQIVND (reference sequence). The CDR3 spans 16 residues. In DNA, the CDR3 is TGTGCCAGTAGCATCCTCTCACTAGCGGGAGAGGATGAGCAGTACTTC. It translates to CASSILSLAGEDEQYF.

V gene TRBV6-8 combines with J gene TRBJ2-5; 13 positions match TRBD2. This CDR3 spans 14 amino acids. Germline V gives CDR1 MNHGY, CDR2 SAAAGT. V was pared by 6 bases and J by 3 bases, with 1 base of the junction left unmatched. The CDR3 region has the DNA TGTGCCAGCAGCACTAGCGGGGGGGAAGAGACCCAGTACTTC. As protein: CASSTSGGEETQYF.

The genes are TRBV6-7 and TRBJ2-5; D not certain. TRBV6-7 has ORF status, its function being uncertain. V was cut by 5 bases and J by 2 bases, with 3 bases left in between. CDR3 length equals 11 residues. The CDR3 sequence is CASSEQETQYF. The DNA of the CDR3 is TGTGCCAGCAGTGAACAAGAGACCCAGTACTTC.

A few counts support this clone. The chain has TRBV6-8 and TRBJ2-1; TRBD1 might be the D (5 bases). This CDR3 has 15 residues. The V gene lost 2 bases and the J gene lost 9 bases, with 17 bases spanning the gap. Germline V gene lookup returns CDR1 MNHGY and CDR2 SAAAGT. The CDR3: CASSYAAGNAVEQFF. The CDR3 region has the DNA TGTGCCAGCAGTTACGCGGCAGGGAACGCGGTTGAGCAGTTCTTC.

The rearrangement uses TRBV29-1 and TRBJ2-1; TRBD2 matches at 9 bases. The CDR3 length is 13 residues. The germline gives CDR1 SQVTM, CDR2 ANQGSEA. V lost 4 bases to trimming and J lost 11 bases; unmatched junction nucleotides: 9. For the CDR3, the DNA is TGCAGCGTTGGGGCGGGAGGGGAGAATAAGCAGTTCTTC. Its protein product is CSVGAGGENKQFF.

This clone was seen once. The chain carries TRBV30 and TRBJ1-2; 8 bases fit TRBD1. Germline V gene sequence: CDR1 GTSNPN, CDR2 SVGIG (reference sequence). This CDR3 contains 13 residues. V lost 0 bases to trimming and J lost 6 bases; unmatched junction nucleotides: 3. CDR3 nucleotides: TGTGCCTGGAGTGTGGACAGGGAAAATGGCTACACCTTC. This sequence encodes CAWSVDRENGYTF.

The J gene is TRBJ2-7, the V gene TRBV9; 10 bases match TRBD2. Germline V gene data show CDR1 as SGDLS and CDR2 as YYNGEE. V dropped 8 bases and J dropped 0; count of bases not matched to a gene: 5. This CDR3 has 14 amino acids. CDR3 sequence: CASKREGISYEQYF. The CDR3 nucleotides read TGTGCCAGTAAGCGGGAGGGGATCTCCTACGAGCAGTACTTC.

This clone showed up just a few times. The chain is built from TRBV5-1 and TRBJ2-2; D gene unclear. V was cut by 2 bases and J by 8 bases, with 13 bases left in between. Germline V gives CDR1 SGHRS, CDR2 YFSETQ. The CDR3 runs to 14 residues. The CDR3 loop is CASSFDYGSGELFF. Written as DNA, the CDR3 is TGCGCCAGCAGCTTTGATTATGGCTCTGGGGAGCTGTTTTTT.

This clone has more than one count but fewer than ten. This chain links TRBV6-8 with TRBJ2-1; D call uncertain. The V end lost 4 bases, the J end lost 2 bases, and 15 bases lay between the germline ends. The length of the CDR3 is 16 residues. Germline loops: CDR1 MNHGY, CDR2 SAAAGT. The CDR3 reads CASSLMPKAPYNEQFF. CDR3 DNA sequence: TGTGCCAGCAGTTTGATGCCAAAAGCTCCCTACAATGAGCAGTTCTTC.

The chain links TRBV19 to TRBJ1-2; the D gene is possibly TRBD1 (6 bases). CDR1 and CDR2 (germline): LNHDA, SQIVND (reference sequence). Deletions cut 6 bases from V and 5 bases from J, with 13 bases between. The CDR3 consists of 13 residues. The DNA for the CDR3 is TGTGCCAGTAGGCCTTACAGGGATTATGGCTACACCTTC. It yields the protein CASRPYRDYGYTF.

The chain has TRBV29-1 and TRBJ2-7; TRBD1 matches 11 bases. The germline V gene has CDR1 SQVTM and CDR2 ANQGSEA. Trimming took 7 bases from V and 6 from J; bases not matched to a gene: 8. There are 13 residues in the CDR3. CDR3 nucleotide sequence: TGCAGCGCCGTGGGACAGGGGGTGGGCGAGCAGTACTTC. Its translation: CSAVGQGVGEQYF.

V is TRBV29-1 and J is TRBJ2-4; TRBD2 aligns across 14 bases. The trim removed 8 bases at V and 7 bases at J, leaving 4 bases unmatched. Germline CDR1 is SQVTM and CDR2 is ANQGSEA. The CDR3 is 13 residues long. The CDR3 sequence is CSTTSGRENIQYF. As DNA, the CDR3 is TGCAGCACGACTAGCGGGAGGGAGAACATTCAGTACTTC. The entire variable domain, with the rest obtained from reference TRBV29-1 and TRBJ2-4, is as follows: SAVISQKPSRDICQRGTSLTIQCQVDSQVTMMFWYRQQPGQSLTLIATANQGSEATYESGFVIDKFPISRPNLTFSTLTVSNMSPEDSSIYLCSTTSGRENIQYFGAGTRLSVL.

As for this clone: Some base is unread or ambiguous, which is why its residue reads as X. V usage is TRBV4-1 and J usage is TRBJ1-4; TRBD1 matches at 11 bases. V shed 7 bases and J 7 bases; nucleotides not matched to a gene: 8. The CDR3 sequence is 15 residues long. CDR1 is MGHRA and CDR2 is YSYEKL in the germline V gene. CDR3 nucleotide sequence: TGCGCCAGCARCCTATCCGGGACAGGGGGTGAAAAACTGTTTTTT. Its protein is CASXLSGTGGEKLFF.

The chain uses TRBV9 and TRBJ2-7; TRBD1 aligns across 8 bases. V trimming: 5 bases; J trimming: 5 bases; junction bases outside the gene matches: 15. The CDR3 loop spans 16 amino acids. Germline CDR1 SGDLS, CDR2 YYNGEE. The chain's CDR3 is CASRNPGQAQGDEQYF. For the CDR3, the DNA is TGTGCCAGCAGGAACCCGGGACAGGCCCAAGGGGACGAGCAGTACTTC.

This clone was counted only a few times. The chain has TRBV28 and TRBJ2-5; TRBD1 aligns across 9 bases. The J segment lost 4 bases and the V segment lost 5 bases, leaving 5 bases of the junction unmatched. From germline, CDR1 is MDHEN and CDR2 SYDVKM. The CDR3 extends over 14 amino acids. CDR3 coding DNA: TGTGCCAGCAGTCGGACAGGGGTAACAGAGACCCAGTACTTC. It encodes CASSRTGVTETQYF.

The chain employs TRBV11-3 and TRBJ2-1, with 9 bases matching TRBD1. From germline, CDR1 is SGHNT and CDR2 YENEEA. J was trimmed by 12 bases and V by 5 bases; bases with no gene match: 17. This CDR3 contains 16 residues. The CDR3: CASSPGQGATGLGQFF. The CDR3 nucleotides read TGTGCCAGCAGCCCGGGACAGGGAGCTACCGGTTTGGGGCAGTTCTTC.

This sequence joins TRBV18 and TRBJ2-7; D is perhaps TRBD1 or TRBD2 (7 bases each). The V end was cut by 6 bases, the J end by 5 bases, with 14 bases between. The germline gives CDR1 KGHSH, CDR2 LQKENI. CDR3 size: 13 residues. CDR3 coding DNA: TGTGCCAGCTCCCCAGGGGGGGCCCACGAGCAGTACTTC. Its protein product is CASSPGGAHEQYF.

This rearrangement joins TRBV11-3 to TRBJ1-4; no clear D gene. Germline V CDR1 and CDR2: SGHNT, YENEEA. The CDR3 sequence is 14 residues long. V was pared by 2 bases and J by 7 bases, with 11 bases between. The CDR3 nucleotides are TGTGCCAGCAGCTTATGGGGAGGAGGTGAAAAACTGTTTTTT. The encoded protein is CASSLWGGGEKLFF.

The V gene is TRBV9, the J gene TRBJ1-3; possibly TRBD1 for D (6 bases). Looked up from germline, CDR1 is SGDLS and CDR2 is YYNGEE. CDR3 size: 14 residues. Deletions cut 0 bases from V and 3 bases from J, with 7 bases between. DNA of the CDR3: TGTGCCAGCAGCGTAGGGACAGATGGAAACACCATATATTTT. Translating gives CASSVGTDGNTIYF. Full variable domain (missing parts from reference TRBV9 and TRBJ1-3): DSGVTQTPKHLITATGQRVTLRCSPRSGDLSVYWYQQSLDQGLQFLIQYYNGEERAKGNILERFSAQQFPDLHSELNLSSLELGDSALYFCASSVGTDGNTIYFGEGSWLTVV.

The chain joins TRBV14 to TRBJ2-3; D uncertain. This CDR3 is built from 15 residues. V lost 7 bases, J lost 0 bases, and 14 bases lay in between. Germline CDR1 reads SGHDN; CDR2 reads FVKESK. The CDR3 here is CASKVRVYSTDTQYF. The CDR3 coding sequence is TGTGCCAGCAAGGTACGGGTCTATAGCACAGATACGCAGTATTTT. The full variable domain, rest sourced from reference TRBV14 and TRBJ2-3, is EAGVTQFPSHSVIEKGQTVTLRCDPISGHDNLYWYRRVMGKEIKFLLHFVKESKQDESGMPNNRFLAERTGGTYSTLKVQPAELEDSGVYFCASKVRVYSTDTQYFGPGTRLTVL.

The rearrangement joins TRBV11-3 to TRBJ2-7; D possibly corresponds to TRBD2 (5 bases). Germline assignment: CDR1 SGHNT and CDR2 YENEEA. The CDR3 runs 15 residues. The V end was cut by 5 bases, the J end by 0 bases, with 14 bases between. The CDR3 protein is CASSPEGLGSYEQYF. The CDR3 region has the DNA TGTGCCAGCAGCCCGGAAGGACTGGGCTCCTACGAGCAGTACTTC.

The sample holds a few counts of this clone. The J gene is TRBJ1-5, the V gene TRBV29-1; TRBD1 matches at 7 bases. CDR1 and CDR2 from the germline V gene are SQVTM and ANQGSEA. Trimming took 5 bases from V and 5 from J; bases not matched to a gene: 6. The CDR3 consists of 13 residues. The CDR3 region is CSVYSGGDQPQHF. DNA for the CDR3: TGCAGCGTTTACTCAGGGGGAGATCAGCCCCAGCATTTT.